Presented here are 30 T cell receptor beta chains from one specimen sequenced in a study of CD8 T cells in Susac syndrome. Random-hexamer reverse transcription was applied to roughly 0.5 to 1 ug RNA. TCRdb fed the immunoSEQ multiplex PCR reads into MiXCR, producing one record per CDR3 protein. The sample lists approximately 200,000 distinct CDR3 sequences, approximately 95% seen once, with about 0.08% in the top ten. Sequencing was performed on CD4+ T cells from PBMCs. The receptors stem from a human donor with multiple sclerosis.

The chain joins TRBV9 to TRBJ2-3; D gene ambiguous. Trimming removed 0 bases from V and 6 bases from J, with 5 bases in between. CDR1 and CDR2 from the germline V gene are SGDLS and YYNGEE. CDR3 length: 12 amino acids. CDR3: CASSVEADTQYF. In DNA, the CDR3 is TGTGCCAGCAGCGTAGAGGCTGATACGCAGTATTTT.

This rearrangement joins TRBV2 to TRBJ2-1; D is undetermined. The CDR3 totals 13 residues. Trimming removed 0 bases from V and 8 bases from J, with 8 bases in between. Germline V gene sequence: CDR1 SNHLY, CDR2 FYNNEI. CDR3 loop: CASSEAPRDEQFF. CDR3 in DNA: TGTGCCAGCAGTGAAGCCCCACGCGATGAGCAGTTCTTC.

This chain links TRBV20-1 with TRBJ1-2; D perhaps matches TRBD1 (5 bases). V was cut by 3 bases and J by 3 bases, with 14 bases left in between. Germline V gives CDR1 DFQATT, CDR2 SNEGSKA (reference sequence). The CDR3 consists of 14 residues. The CDR3 DNA is TGCAGTGCTAGGAATACCGGGGGTCACTATGGCTACACCTTC. As protein: CSARNTGGHYGYTF.

This clonotype has only one observation. The V gene is TRBV5-1, the J gene TRBJ2-6, with 7 bases matching TRBD1. CDR3 length: 15 amino acids. V was clipped by 4 bases and J by 2 bases; unmatched bases: 3. The germline CDR1 and CDR2 sequences are SGHRS and YFSETQ. The CDR3 sequence is CASSDDRAGANVLTF. The CDR3, as DNA: TGCGCCAGCAGCGATGACAGGGCTGGGGCCAACGTCCTGACTTTC. Full variable domain (missing parts from reference TRBV5-1 and TRBJ2-6): KAGVTQTPRYLIKTRGQQVTLSCSPISGHRSVSWYQQTPGQGLQFLFEYFSETQRNKGNFPGRFSGRQFSNSRSEMNVSTLELGDSALYLCASSDDRAGANVLTFGAGSRLTVL.

This rearrangement joins TRBV9 to TRBJ2-1; D might be TRBD2 (5 bases). Germline CDR1 and CDR2: SGDLS and YYNGEE. The CDR3 consists of 14 residues. Trimming took 4 bases from V and 6 from J, leaving 14 bases between them. As DNA, the CDR3 is TGTGCCAGCAGCCCCGGGATCATCATCAATGAGCAGTTCTTC. Its protein product is CASSPGIIINEQFF.

This chain links TRBV20-1 with TRBJ2-1; 9 bases map to TRBD2. Germline V gives CDR1 DFQATT, CDR2 SNEGSKA (reference sequence). This CDR3 is built from 16 residues. J lost 3 bases, V lost 3 bases, and 9 bases had no gene match. CDR3 nucleotides: TGCAGTGCTAGGACTATAGCGGGGGCCCACTACAATGAGCAGTTCTTC. It yields the protein CSARTIAGAHYNEQFF.

V and J are TRBV6-1 and TRBJ1-5; D perhaps matches TRBD1 (5 bases). V lost 4 bases to trimming and J lost 2 bases, with 12 bases between them. The CDR3 covers 15 residues. CDR1 MNHNS and CDR2 SASEGT come from the germline V gene. CDR3 sequence: CASSVVLGRNQPQHF. The CDR3 DNA reads as TGTGCCAGCAGTGTTGTCTTGGGGCGCAATCAGCCCCAGCATTTT.

This clonotype was seen just once. V usage is TRBV29-1 and J usage is TRBJ1-1; D gene unclear. Between the trimmed V and J ends, which lost 5 bases and 1 base, there was a span of 11 bases. Germline CDR1 SQVTM, CDR2 ANQGSEA. CDR3 length equals 13 residues. The CDR3 protein is CSVNDWGNTEAFF. Written as DNA, the CDR3 is TGCAGCGTTAACGATTGGGGGAACACTGAAGCTTTCTTT.

This clonotype was recorded once. The gene calls are TRBV7-9 and TRBJ1-6; D is unresolved. The CDR3 runs to 14 residues. Germline values: CDR1 SEHNR, CDR2 FQNEAQ (reference sequence). Deletions cut 8 bases from V and 8 bases from J, with 16 bases between. The CDR3 nucleotides are TGTGCCAGCGTGGCCCACGTCAATGATTCACCCCTCCACTTT. This codes for CASVAHVNDSPLHF.

DNA of the CDR3: TGTGCCAGCAGCTTAGCCGCCGTGGATGAGCAGTTCTTC. The encoded protein is CASSLAAVDEQFF. This chain connects TRBV11-1 to TRBJ2-1, with unresolved D. V was shortened by 0 bases and J by 8 bases, with 8 bases between the two germline ends. This CDR3 is 13 amino acids long. The germline V gene encodes CDR1 SGHAT and CDR2 FQDESV (reference sequence).

The gene calls are TRBV29-1 and TRBJ1-2; TRBD1 matches at 7 bases. Germline CDR1 SQVTM, CDR2 ANQGSEA. The CDR3 is 15 residues long. V lost 6 bases to trimming and J lost 3 bases; unmatched junction nucleotides: 13. The CDR3 DNA reads as TGCAGCGTCGACGCAGCAACAACAGGGGACTATGGCTACACCTTC. Translated: CSVDAATTGDYGYTF.

The V gene is TRBV12-3 or TRBV12-4, the J gene TRBJ1-4; D perhaps matches TRBD1 (5 bases). The V end was cut by 5 bases, the J end by 3 bases, with 10 bases between. The CDR3 sequence is 14 residues long. This chain's CDR3 is CASSQQGANEKLFF. In DNA, the CDR3 is TGTGCCAGCAGTCAGCAGGGAGCTAATGAAAAACTGTTTTTT.

The chain recombines TRBV2 with TRBJ2-1; D may be TRBD2 (6 bases). Trimming cost V 0 bases and J 6 bases, with 9 bases left between them. The CDR3 is made up of 14 amino acids. Per the germline V gene, CDR1 is SNHLY and CDR2 is FYNNEI. As DNA, the CDR3 is TGTGCCAGCAGTGAAGCTAGGGGAGGCAATGAGCAGTTCTTC. Translation: CASSEARGGNEQFF.

The chain is built from TRBV6-5 and TRBJ1-5; D may be TRBD1 (6 bases). Germline V CDR1 and CDR2: MNHEY, SVGAGI. With 9 bases removed from V and 0 bases from J, the gap between germline ends came to 12 bases. This CDR3 is 14 amino acids long. CDR3 region: CASRGGFSNQPQHF. The CDR3 coding sequence is TGTGCCAGTAGGGGGGGCTTTAGCAATCAGCCCCAGCATTTT.

V usage is TRBV18 and J usage is TRBJ1-2; D gene uncertain. The CDR3 spans 11 residues. Germline V gene lookup returns CDR1 KGHSH and CDR2 LQKENI. Trimming removed 3 bases from V and 10 bases from J, with 9 bases in between. The CDR3 nucleotides read TGTGCCAGCTCACCTGGACCGGACTACACCTTC. As protein: CASSPGPDYTF.

This chain links TRBV20-1 with TRBJ2-7, with TRBD1 matching over 10 bases. The V segment lost 1 base and the J segment 2 bases; nucleotides outside the gene matches: 2. CDR1 DFQATT and CDR2 SNEGSKA come from the germline V gene (reference sequence). The CDR3 length is 14 residues. The CDR3 region has the DNA TGCAGTGCTAGAGTTGGACAGGGGGCCTACGAGCAGTACTTC. Amino acid sequence: CSARVGQGAYEQYF.

V usage is TRBV14 and J usage is TRBJ2-7; D is undetermined. This CDR3 has 13 amino acids. V shed 3 bases and J shed 2 bases, with 8 bases lying between them. Germline V gene sequence: CDR1 SGHDN, CDR2 FVKESK. The CDR3 reads CASSHYRTYEQYF. Here the CDR3 DNA reads TGTGCCAGCAGCCACTACCGAACCTACGAGCAGTACTTC.

This clonotype came up a few times. The gene calls are TRBV3-1 and TRBJ1-2, with D tentatively TRBD1 (5 bases). The V end was cut by 4 bases, the J end by 1 base, with 7 bases between. The CDR3 covers 13 residues. The V gene's germline CDR1 is LGHDT and CDR2 YNNKEL (reference sequence). CDR3 coding DNA: TGTGCCAGCAGCCGGGACGGTAACTATGGCTACACCTTC. Its protein product is CASSRDGNYGYTF.

J is TRBJ2-7 and V is TRBV10-3; perhaps D is TRBD1 or TRBD2 (5 bases each). CDR1 ENHRY and CDR2 SYGVKD come from the germline V gene. V lost 0 bases, J lost 3 bases, and 9 bases lay in between. The length of the CDR3 is 14 residues. For the CDR3, the DNA is TGTGCCATCAGTGAGTCCAGGGAGAACTACGAGCAGTACTTC. This translates into CAISESRENYEQYF.

In its sample, this clonotype was seen once. This chain uses TRBV9 with TRBJ2-1; the match to TRBD2 covers 7 bases. CDR3 length equals 16 residues. Looked up from germline, CDR1 is SGDLS and CDR2 is YYNGEE. With V trimmed by 5 bases and J by 3 bases, 11 bases remained unmatched. The CDR3 loop reads CASSRELAGFYNEQFF. DNA for the CDR3: TGTGCCAGCAGTAGGGAGTTAGCGGGTTTCTACAATGAGCAGTTCTTC.

The CDR3 region is CSARETSAQETQYF. CDR3 in DNA: TGCAGTGCTAGAGAAACCAGCGCTCAAGAGACCCAGTACTTC. J is TRBJ2-5 and V is TRBV20-1; D remains ambiguous. Germline CDR1 and CDR2: DFQATT and SNEGSKA (reference sequence). The CDR3 extends over 14 amino acids. With 0 bases removed from V and 2 bases from J, the gap between germline ends came to 10 bases.

J is TRBJ1-2 and V is TRBV20-1; no definite D call. Germline V gives CDR1 DFQATT, CDR2 SNEGSKA (reference sequence). CDR3 length equals 11 residues. The DNA of the CDR3 is TGCAGCGCTGAGGGAAACGATGGCTACACCTTC. It specifies CSAEGNDGYTF.

The chain uses TRBV30 and TRBJ1-5; D remains unclear. CDR1 GTSNPN and CDR2 SVGIG come from the germline V gene (reference sequence). Trimming removed 2 bases at V and 3 bases at J, with 11 bases between. CDR3 size: 14 residues. CDR3 residues: CAWSPDTSNQPQHF. DNA for the CDR3: TGTGCCTGGAGTCCAGACACCTCCAATCAGCCCCAGCATTTT.

The chain combines TRBV4-2 with TRBJ2-2, with no clear D. From germline, CDR1 is LGHNA and CDR2 YNFKEQ. Between the trimmed V and J ends, which lost 5 bases and 8 bases, there was a span of 9 bases. The CDR3 spans 12 residues. CDR3 loop: CASSSRGGELFF. The CDR3 DNA reads as TGTGCCAGCAGCTCCCGCGGTGGGGAGCTGTTTTTT.

The rearrangement uses TRBV3-1 and TRBJ1-1; D not resolved. V lost 0 bases and J lost 2, with 10 bases in between. Germline assignment: CDR1 LGHDT and CDR2 YNNKEL (reference sequence). CDR3 length: 15 amino acids. The CDR3 bases are TGTGCCAGCAGCCAAGACTCCAGAATAAACACTGAAGCTTTCTTT. Protein product: CASSQDSRINTEAFF.

The DNA of the CDR3 is TGTGCCAGCCACAGGGGTAACTATGGCTACACCTTC. Protein: CASHRGNYGYTF. The chain carries TRBV5-4 and TRBJ1-2; 7 bases fit TRBD1. The junction had 1 base not matched to a gene; V was cut back by 7 bases and J by 1 base. CDR1 and CDR2 (germline): SGHNT, YYREEE (reference sequence). CDR3 length equals 12 residues.

The chain links TRBV4-1 to TRBJ1-1; 9 nucleotides match TRBD1. From germline, CDR1 is MGHRA and CDR2 YSYEKL. The CDR3 is 16 residues long. With V trimmed by 2 bases and J by 5 bases, 9 bases remained unmatched. The CDR3 DNA reads as TGCGCCAGCAGCCAATCCTTCCGGGACAGGGTTACTGAAGCTTTCTTT. This translates into CASSQSFRDRVTEAFF.

This clonotype showed up just a few times. The chain carries TRBV4-2 and TRBJ1-5, with D possibly being TRBD1 (5 bases). This CDR3 is built from 16 residues. Trimming stripped 4 bases from V and 6 bases from J, with 19 bases between. Per germline, CDR1 LGHNA and CDR2 YNFKEQ. This CDR3 is CASSLDRAQRGQPQHF. CDR3 nucleotide sequence: TGTGCCAGCAGCCTAGACCGGGCCCAGAGGGGTCAGCCCCAGCATTTT.

V is TRBV11-2 and J is TRBJ2-2; 10 nucleotides agree with TRBD2. The V segment lost 4 bases and the J segment 3 bases; nucleotides outside the gene matches: 2. Per the germline V gene, CDR1 is SGHAT and CDR2 is FQNNGV. This CDR3 region has 15 residues. The CDR3 is CASSWGTSDTGELFF. CDR3 bases: TGTGCCAGCAGCTGGGGGACTAGCGACACCGGGGAGCTGTTTTTT.

The chain links TRBV11-2 to TRBJ1-1, with D maybe TRBD1 (6 bases). The germline gives CDR1 SGHAT, CDR2 FQNNGV. CDR3 length equals 14 residues. Between the trimmed V and J ends, which lost 2 bases and 4 bases, there was a span of 11 bases. The CDR3 loop is CASSLIRGGTEAFF. The CDR3 DNA is TGTGCCAGCAGCTTAATCAGAGGGGGCACTGAAGCTTTCTTT.